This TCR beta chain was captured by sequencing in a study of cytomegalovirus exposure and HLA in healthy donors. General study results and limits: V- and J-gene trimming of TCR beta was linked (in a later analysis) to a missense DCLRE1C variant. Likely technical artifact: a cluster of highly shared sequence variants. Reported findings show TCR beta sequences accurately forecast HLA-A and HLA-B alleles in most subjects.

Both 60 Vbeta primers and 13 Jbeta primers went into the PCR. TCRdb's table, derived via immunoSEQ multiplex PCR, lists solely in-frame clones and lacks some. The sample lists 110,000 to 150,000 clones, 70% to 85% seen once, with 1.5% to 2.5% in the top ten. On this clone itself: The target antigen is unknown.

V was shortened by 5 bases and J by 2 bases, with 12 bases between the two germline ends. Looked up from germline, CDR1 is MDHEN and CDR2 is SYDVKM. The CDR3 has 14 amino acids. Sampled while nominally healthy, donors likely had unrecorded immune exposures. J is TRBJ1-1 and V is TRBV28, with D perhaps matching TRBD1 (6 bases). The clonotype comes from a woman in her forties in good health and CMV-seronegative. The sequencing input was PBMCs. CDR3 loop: CASSPSGQNTEAFF. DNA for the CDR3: TGTGCCAGCAGTCCCTCGGGACAAAACACTGAAGCTTTCTTT.